This T cell receptor beta chain was captured by sequencing in a study of OX40 agonist ivuxolimab in advanced cancers. Background on the study: In this trial design, patients received ivuxolimab intravenously at 0.01 to 10 mg/kg every 2 weeks.

In germline, CDR1 is SGHVS, CDR2 FNYEAQ. With 4 bases clipped from V and 5 bases from J, the junction kept 17 bases outside the gene matches. The CDR3 runs 18 residues. Peripheral blood came from all dose cohorts at three timepoints. Here immunoSEQ multiplex PCR was the method, and the copy in TCRdb shows in-frame clones only, minus some. The sample carries over 70,000 clones, around nine tenths recorded once. This clone was picked up one time. Its antigen remains unidentified. Broader study findings: At 0.1 to 3.0 mg/kg and by week 6, clonal expansion occurred in CD4+ and CD8+ blood T cells. In CD8+ T cells, expanded clones were on average more numerous than in CD4+.

The rearrangement joins TRBV7-6 to TRBJ2-5; the match to TRBD2 covers 9 bases. The TCR was taken from an adult with an advanced solid tumor such as melanoma, head and neck, liver or kidney cancer. Here the sequenced sample was CD4+ or CD8+ T cells sorted from blood, taken in a trial of the OX40 agonist ivuxolimab. This CDR3 is CASSSRGSLAGSRETQYF. The CDR3 DNA reads as TGTGCCAGCAGCTCGAGGGGGTCGCTAGCGGGGTCTCGTGAGACCCAGTACTTC.